This passage covers 16 T cell receptor beta chains from one sample sequenced in a study of blood T cell repertoires in COVID-19. TCRdb's table, derived via immunoSEQ multiplex PCR, lists solely in-frame clones and lacks some. Altogether a few hundred thousand clones are present, roughly four fifths being singletons, with the ten largest covering less than 3.5%. Sequencing input: peripheral blood. The receptor set was obtained from a woman younger than 30 with acute or convalescent COVID-19.

This clone appeared once. The chain uses TRBV11-2 and TRBJ1-1, with 11 bases fitting TRBD1. This CDR3 is 18 amino acids long. CDR1 is SGHAT, CDR2 FQNNGV, per germline. Losses at the gene ends were 7 bases for V and 8 bases for J; bases not matched to a gene: 21. The CDR3 nucleotides read TGTGCCAGCACCTATGTTGTCCCGGGACAGGGGGTGTCCTGGGAAGCTTTCTTT. It encodes CASTYVVPGQGVSWEAFF. The full variable domain, in which reference TRBV11-2 and TRBJ1-1 provide the parts outside the CDR3, is EAGVAQSPRYKIIEKRQSVAFWCNPISGHATLYWYQQILGQGPKLLIQFQNNGVVDDSQLPKDRFSAERLKGVDSTLKIQPAKLEDSAVYLCASTYVVPGQGVSWEAFFGQGTRLTVV.

This chain links TRBV11-2 with TRBJ2-5, with 13 bases lining up with TRBD2. V shed 5 bases and J 5 bases; nucleotides not matched to a gene: 5. Per the germline V gene, CDR1 is SGHAT and CDR2 is FQNNGV. This CDR3 has 15 amino acids. In DNA, the CDR3 is TGTGCCAGCAGCCCTTGGACTAGCGGGAGTGAGACCCAGTACTTC. Its translation is CASSPWTSGSETQYF.

The chain carries TRBV6-2 or TRBV6-3 and TRBJ2-7; 7 nucleotides line up with TRBD2. The germline gives CDR1 MNHEY, CDR2 SVGEGT. V shed 6 bases and J 4 bases; nucleotides not matched to a gene: 9. This CDR3 contains 14 residues. CDR3 sequence: CASSAGTILYEQYF. In DNA, the CDR3 is TGTGCCAGCAGCGCCGGGACTATCCTTTACGAGCAGTACTTC.

This chain connects TRBV16 to TRBJ1-1; TRBD1 agrees at 10 bases. There are 17 residues in the CDR3. Germline V lookup: CDR1 KGHSY, CDR2 FQNENV. V was pared by 1 base and J by 6 bases, with 11 bases of the junction left unmatched. Here the CDR3 DNA reads TGTGCCAGCAGCCAATTCGAGGGACAGGGGCCGGTTGCTGAAGCTTTCTTT. Translating gives CASSQFEGQGPVAEAFF.

The V call is TRBV6-1, the J call TRBJ1-5; D uncertain. The length of the CDR3 is 15 residues. V lost 1 base and J 5 bases, leaving 12 bases between the germline ends. The V gene's germline CDR1 is MNHNS and CDR2 SASEGT. In DNA form, the CDR3 reads TGTGCCAGCAGTGAAGTAGCCCCGGCGGATCAGCCCCAGCATTTT. Translated, it gives CASSEVAPADQPQHF.

This clone was counted a few times. This chain links TRBV6-6 with TRBJ1-1; TRBD1 is a possible D gene (5 bases). This CDR3 has 15 residues. V lost 4 bases to trimming and J lost 1 base, with 13 bases between them. CDR1 is MNHNY and CDR2 is SVGAGI in the germline V gene (reference sequence). CDR3 sequence reads: CASSSNAQGNTEAFF. The DNA for the CDR3 is TGTGCCAGCAGTTCGAATGCCCAGGGGAACACTGAAGCTTTCTTT.

The chain carries TRBV2 and TRBJ1-5, with D possibly matching TRBD1 (5 bases). Trimming cost V 0 bases and J 3 bases, with 9 bases left between them. The CDR3 extends over 15 amino acids. CDR1 and CDR2 (germline): SNHLY, FYNNEI. The CDR3 DNA reads as TGTGCCAGCAGTGAAGCGAGACAGAACAATCAGCCCCAGCATTTT. Protein sequence: CASSEARQNNQPQHF.

The chain recombines TRBV24-1 with TRBJ2-5; D unresolved. This CDR3 has 13 amino acids. Germline CDR1 and CDR2: KGHDR and SFDVKD. Trimming removed 2 bases at V and 7 bases at J, with 10 bases between. The CDR3 DNA is TGTGCCACCAGTGATTCCCGAACAAGGACCCAGTACTTC. Its translation is CATSDSRTRTQYF.

A remark on this clone: At one end the junction does not follow the germline gene, possibly because of a read error. V usage is TRBV28 and J usage is TRBJ1-3, with 8 bases that match TRBD1. Germline V gives CDR1 MDHEN, CDR2 SYDVKM. The CDR3 runs 11 residues. This chain's CDR3 is CASTGGDTIYF. CDR3 sequence (DNA): TGTGCGAGCACAGGGGGTGACACCATATATTTT. The full variable domain, its missing parts supplied by reference TRBV28 and TRBJ1-3, is DVKVTQSSRYLVKRTGEKVFLECVQDMDHENMFWYRQDPGLGLRLIYFSYDVKMKEKGDIPEGYSVSREKKERFSLILESASTNQTSMYLCASTGGDTIYFGEGSWLTVV.

V and J are TRBV28 and TRBJ1-1; D might be TRBD1 (6 bases). Germline lookup yields CDR1 MDHEN and CDR2 SYDVKM. This CDR3 region has 16 residues. V shed 4 bases and J shed 3 bases, with 18 bases lying between them. Here the CDR3 reads CASSSPGQGIYTEAFF. CDR3 bases: TGTGCCAGCAGTTCCCCAGGGCAGGGGATATACACTGAAGCTTTCTTT. Full variable domain (remainder filled in from reference TRBV28 and TRBJ1-1): DVKVTQSSRYLVKRTGEKVFLECVQDMDHENMFWYRQDPGLGLRLIYFSYDVKMKEKGDIPEGYSVSREKKERFSLILESASTNQTSMYLCASSSPGQGIYTEAFFGQGTRLTVV.

CDR3 nucleotides: TGTGCCATCAGTGAGTCGAACACGGGCAAAAACATTCAGTACTTC. Translation gives CAISESNTGKNIQYF. The chain joins TRBV10-3 to TRBJ2-4; no clear D. Germline values: CDR1 ENHRY, CDR2 SYGVKD. This CDR3 is 15 amino acids long. Trimming pared 0 bases from V and 3 bases from J, leaving 9 bases between.

The genes are TRBV19 and TRBJ1-2; the D gene is possibly TRBD1 (5 bases). The germline V gene has CDR1 LNHDA and CDR2 SQIVND (reference sequence). V lost 5 bases and J lost 2, with 9 bases in between. The CDR3 sequence is 13 residues long. The CDR3 here is CASSPTANYGYTF. DNA of the CDR3: TGTGCCAGTAGTCCGACAGCAAACTATGGCTACACCTTC.

The chain combines TRBV27 with TRBJ2-7; no clear D. Germline lookup yields CDR1 MNHEY and CDR2 SMNVEV (reference sequence). Trimming took 2 bases from V and 0 from J, leaving 14 bases between them. CDR3 size: 16 residues. The chain's CDR3 is CASSLRASAVSYEQYF. The CDR3 DNA reads as TGTGCCAGCAGTTTAAGAGCCAGCGCCGTCTCCTACGAGCAGTACTTC.

The J gene is TRBJ2-7, the V gene TRBV9; 7 nucleotides agree with TRBD1. This CDR3 spans 14 amino acids. The trim removed 4 bases at V and 3 bases at J, leaving 7 bases unmatched. Germline V gene sequence: CDR1 SGDLS, CDR2 YYNGEE. CDR3 in DNA: TGTGCCAGCAGCCCTATCGGGACAGTCTACGAGCAGTACTTC. It is translated as CASSPIGTVYEQYF.

This clone was recorded a few times. This chain uses TRBV7-6 with TRBJ1-1; D not resolved. Trimming took 5 bases from V and 1 from J, leaving 14 bases between them. The CDR3 has 15 amino acids. Germline V gives CDR1 SGHVS, CDR2 FNYEAQ. CDR3 in amino acids: CASSPNTDRNTEAFF. The DNA of the CDR3 is TGTGCCAGCAGCCCAAATACCGATAGGAACACTGAAGCTTTCTTT.

The chain carries TRBV2 and TRBJ2-7, with 9 bases aligning to TRBD2. Germline V gene sequence: CDR1 SNHLY, CDR2 FYNNEI. This CDR3 spans 15 amino acids. J lost 10 bases, V lost 7 bases, and 17 bases had no gene match. For the CDR3, the DNA is TGTGCCAGCAAATTTATGACTAGCGGCCCTGCCGAACAGTACTTC. Protein sequence: CASKFMTSGPAEQYF.